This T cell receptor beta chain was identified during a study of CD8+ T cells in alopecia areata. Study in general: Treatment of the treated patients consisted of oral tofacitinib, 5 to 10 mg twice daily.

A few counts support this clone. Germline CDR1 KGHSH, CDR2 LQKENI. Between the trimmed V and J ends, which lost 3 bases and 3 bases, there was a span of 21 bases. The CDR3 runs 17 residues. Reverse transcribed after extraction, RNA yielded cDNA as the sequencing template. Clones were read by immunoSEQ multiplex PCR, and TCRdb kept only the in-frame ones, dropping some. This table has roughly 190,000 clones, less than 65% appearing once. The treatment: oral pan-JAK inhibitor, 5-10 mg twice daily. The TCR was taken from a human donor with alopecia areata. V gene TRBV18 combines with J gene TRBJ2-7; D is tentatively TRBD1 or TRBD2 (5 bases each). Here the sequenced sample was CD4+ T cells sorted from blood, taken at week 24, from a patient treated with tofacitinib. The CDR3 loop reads CASSPAVLRGRIYEQYF. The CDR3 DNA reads TGTGCCAGCTCACCCGCCGTGTTGAGGGGACGAATCTACGAGCAGTACTTC.